The clone carrying this T cell receptor beta chain was detected a few times. Its antigen is unknown. This sample was included in a study of cytomegalovirus exposure and HLA in healthy donors. General study points: Most observed TCR sequences were rare, whereas some public TCRs were detected in many donors.

The PCR was carried out with 60 Vbeta primers and 13 Jbeta primers. Clones were read by immunoSEQ multiplex PCR, and TCRdb kept only the in-frame ones, dropping some. The sample carries over 150,000 clones, around four fifths recorded once. Germline V gene data show CDR1 as MNHEY and CDR2 as SMNVEV (reference sequence). The CDR3 contains 16 residues. The ends lost 3 bases at V and 3 bases at J; junction bases unmatched: 10. The V call is TRBV27, the J call TRBJ2-7; 8 bases line up with TRBD1. The sequence came from a woman between 25 and 40 years old in good health and CMV-seropositive. The sequenced sample was PBMCs. This chain's CDR3 is CASSFARTGPFYEQYF. As DNA, the CDR3 is TGTGCCAGCAGTTTTGCAAGGACAGGGCCTTTCTACGAGCAGTACTTC.